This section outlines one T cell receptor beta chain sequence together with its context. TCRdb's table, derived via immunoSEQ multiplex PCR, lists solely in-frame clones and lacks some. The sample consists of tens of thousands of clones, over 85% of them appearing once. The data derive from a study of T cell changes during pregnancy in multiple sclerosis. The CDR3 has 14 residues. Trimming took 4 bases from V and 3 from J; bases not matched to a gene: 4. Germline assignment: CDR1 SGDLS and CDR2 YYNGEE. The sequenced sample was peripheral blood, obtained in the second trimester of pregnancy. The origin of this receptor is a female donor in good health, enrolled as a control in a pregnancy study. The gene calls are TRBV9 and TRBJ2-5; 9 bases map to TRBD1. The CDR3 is CASSFRTGEETQYF. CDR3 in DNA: TGTGCCAGCAGCTTCAGGACAGGGGAAGAGACCCAGTACTTC. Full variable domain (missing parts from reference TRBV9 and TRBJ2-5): DSGVTQTPKHLITATGQRVTLRCSPRSGDLSVYWYQQSLDQGLQFLIQYYNGEERAKGNILERFSAQQFPDLHSELNLSSLELGDSALYFCASSFRTGEETQYFGPGTRLLVL.